This T cell receptor (beta chain) stems from a study of T cell responses to AZD1222 COVID-19 vaccine. Study results and caveats: Only after the peak T cell response were repertoires sampled.

A remark on this clone: Its antigen is unidentified.

Assay used: immunoSEQ multiplex PCR; TCRdb lists only in-frame clones, some missing. The sample has some 200,000 clones; about nine tenths are singletons. CDR3 length equals 15 residues. Germline V gives CDR1 LGHDT, CDR2 YNNKEL (reference sequence). Trimming took off 0 bases at V and 4 bases at J, with 10 bases between the two ends. This receptor was identified in an adult in good health. The source material was peripheral blood, sampled on day 0 of AZD1222 vaccination. This rearrangement joins TRBV3-1 (or the pseudogene TRBV3-2) to TRBJ2-1, with D perhaps assigned TRBD1 or TRBD2 (5 bases each). CDR3 amino acids: CASSQDPGRYNEQFF. CDR3 in DNA: TGTGCCAGCAGCCAAGACCCGGGACGGTACAATGAGCAGTTCTTC.